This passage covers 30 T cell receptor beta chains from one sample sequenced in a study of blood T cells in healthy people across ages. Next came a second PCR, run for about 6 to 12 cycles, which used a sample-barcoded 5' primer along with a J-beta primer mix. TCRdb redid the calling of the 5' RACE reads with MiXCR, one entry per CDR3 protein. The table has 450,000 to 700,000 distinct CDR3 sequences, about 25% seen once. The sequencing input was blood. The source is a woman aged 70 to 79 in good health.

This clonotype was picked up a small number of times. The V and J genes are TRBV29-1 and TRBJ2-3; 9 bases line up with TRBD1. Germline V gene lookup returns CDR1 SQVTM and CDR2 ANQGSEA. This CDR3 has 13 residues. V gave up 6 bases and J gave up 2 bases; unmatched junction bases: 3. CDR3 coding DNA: TGCAGCGTACAGGGGGCCATCACAGATACGCAGTATTTT. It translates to CSVQGAITDTQYF.

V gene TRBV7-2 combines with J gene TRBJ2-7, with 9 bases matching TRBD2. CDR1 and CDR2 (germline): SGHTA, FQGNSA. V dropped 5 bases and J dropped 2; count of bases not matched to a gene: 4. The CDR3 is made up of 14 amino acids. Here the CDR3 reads CASSERGAAYEQYF. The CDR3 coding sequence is TGTGCCAGCAGCGAGCGGGGGGCGGCCTACGAGCAGTACTTC.

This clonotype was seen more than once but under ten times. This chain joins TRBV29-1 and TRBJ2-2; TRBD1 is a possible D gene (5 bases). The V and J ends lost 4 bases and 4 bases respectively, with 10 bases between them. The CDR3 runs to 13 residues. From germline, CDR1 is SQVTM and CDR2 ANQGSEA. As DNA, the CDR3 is TGCAGCGTTGTAGGGCAGGGCACCGGGGAGCTGTTTTTT. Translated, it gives CSVVGQGTGELFF.

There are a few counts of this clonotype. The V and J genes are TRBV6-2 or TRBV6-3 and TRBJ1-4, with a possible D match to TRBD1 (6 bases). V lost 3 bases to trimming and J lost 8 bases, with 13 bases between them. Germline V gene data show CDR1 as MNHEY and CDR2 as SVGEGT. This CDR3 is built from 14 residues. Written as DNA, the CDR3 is TGTGCCAGCAGTTATTTGGCAGGGGCGGAAAAACTGTTTTTT. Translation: CASSYLAGAEKLFF.

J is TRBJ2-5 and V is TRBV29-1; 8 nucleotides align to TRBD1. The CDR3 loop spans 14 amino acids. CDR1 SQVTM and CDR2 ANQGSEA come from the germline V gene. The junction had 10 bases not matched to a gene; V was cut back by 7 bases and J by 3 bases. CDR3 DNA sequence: TGCAGCGCCTCACGGACAGGGTGGGAAGAGACCCAGTACTTC. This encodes CSASRTGWEETQYF.

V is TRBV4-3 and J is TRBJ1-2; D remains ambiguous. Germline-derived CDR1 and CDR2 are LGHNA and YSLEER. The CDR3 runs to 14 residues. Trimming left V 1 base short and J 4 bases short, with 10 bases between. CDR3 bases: TGCGCCAGCAGCCAAGTAAAGGCCTTCTATGGCTACACCTTC. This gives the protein CASSQVKAFYGYTF.

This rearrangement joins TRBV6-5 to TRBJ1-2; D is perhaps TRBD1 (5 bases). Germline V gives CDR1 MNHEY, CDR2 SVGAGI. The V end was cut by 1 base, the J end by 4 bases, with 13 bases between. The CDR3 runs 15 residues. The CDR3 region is CASSYWGTGTYGYTF. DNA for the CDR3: TGTGCCAGCAGTTACTGGGGAACGGGGACCTATGGCTACACCTTC.

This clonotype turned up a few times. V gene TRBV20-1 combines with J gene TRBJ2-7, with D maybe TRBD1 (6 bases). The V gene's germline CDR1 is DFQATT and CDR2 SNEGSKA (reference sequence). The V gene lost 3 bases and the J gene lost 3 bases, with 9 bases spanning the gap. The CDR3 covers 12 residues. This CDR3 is CSARDSYYEQYF. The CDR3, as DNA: TGCAGTGCTAGGGACAGCTACTACGAGCAGTACTTC.

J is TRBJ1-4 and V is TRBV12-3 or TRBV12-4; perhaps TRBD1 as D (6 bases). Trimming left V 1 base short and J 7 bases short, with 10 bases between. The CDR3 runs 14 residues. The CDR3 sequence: CASSLGGQGEKLFF. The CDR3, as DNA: TGTGCCAGCAGTTTAGGGGGGCAAGGTGAAAAACTGTTTTTT.

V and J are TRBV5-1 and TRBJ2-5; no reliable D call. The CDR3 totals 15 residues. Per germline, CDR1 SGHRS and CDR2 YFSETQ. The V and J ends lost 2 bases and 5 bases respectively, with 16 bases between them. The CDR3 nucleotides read TGCGCCAGCAGCTTTTTGGGCACCGGTGGGGAGACCCAGTACTTC. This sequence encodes CASSFLGTGGETQYF.

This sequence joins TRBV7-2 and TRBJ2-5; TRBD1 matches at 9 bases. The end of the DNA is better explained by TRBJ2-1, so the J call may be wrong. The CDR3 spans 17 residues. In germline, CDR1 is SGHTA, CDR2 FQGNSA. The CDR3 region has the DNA TGTGCCAGCAGCTTAAAACATGGGGGACAGGGAGGAGGTGGGCAGTTCTTC. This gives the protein CASSLKHGGQGGGGQFF.

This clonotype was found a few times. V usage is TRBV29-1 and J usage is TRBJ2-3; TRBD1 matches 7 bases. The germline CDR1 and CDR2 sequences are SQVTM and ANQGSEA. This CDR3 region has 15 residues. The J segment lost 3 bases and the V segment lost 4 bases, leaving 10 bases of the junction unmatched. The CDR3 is CSVAWLGGTTDTQYF. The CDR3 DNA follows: TGCAGCGTTGCTTGGCTAGGGGGCACAACAGATACGCAGTATTTT.

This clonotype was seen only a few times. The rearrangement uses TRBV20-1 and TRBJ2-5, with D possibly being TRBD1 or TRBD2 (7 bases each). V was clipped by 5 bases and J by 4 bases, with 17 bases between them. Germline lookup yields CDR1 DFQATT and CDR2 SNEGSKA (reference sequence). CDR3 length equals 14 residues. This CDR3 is CSAPGGGSGETQYF. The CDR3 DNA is TGCAGTGCTCCAGGGGGGGGCTCTGGAGAGACCCAGTACTTC.

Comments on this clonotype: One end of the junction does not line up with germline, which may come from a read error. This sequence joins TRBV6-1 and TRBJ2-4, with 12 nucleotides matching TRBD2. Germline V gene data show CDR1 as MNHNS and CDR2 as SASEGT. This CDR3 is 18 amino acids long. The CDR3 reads CANSEALPGLAGKNIQYF. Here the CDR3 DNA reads TGTGCCAACAGTGAAGCGCTTCCAGGACTAGCGGGGAAAAACATTCAGTACTTC.

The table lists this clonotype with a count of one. The CDR3 spells CASGPGLAGTTDTQYF. CDR3 coding DNA: TGTGCTAGTGGACCCGGACTAGCGGGTACCACAGATACGCAGTATTTT. The rearrangement uses TRBV12-5 and TRBJ2-3; TRBD2 agrees at 11 bases. Germline lookup yields CDR1 LGHNT and CDR2 FRNRAP. The CDR3 covers 16 residues. Trimming took 6 bases from V and 2 from J; bases not matched to a gene: 7. The complete variable domain, with remaining parts taken from reference TRBV12-5 and TRBJ2-3, reads DARVTQTPRHKVTEMGQEVTMRCQPILGHNTVFWYRQTMMQGLELLAYFRNRAPLDDSGMPKDRFSAEMPDATLATLKIQPSEPRDSAVYFCASGPGLAGTTDTQYFGPGTRLTVL.

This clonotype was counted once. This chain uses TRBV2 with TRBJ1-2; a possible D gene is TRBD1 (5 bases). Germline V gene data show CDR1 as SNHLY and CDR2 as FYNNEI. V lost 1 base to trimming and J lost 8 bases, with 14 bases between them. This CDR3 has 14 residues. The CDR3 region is CASSEGQGYSGYTF. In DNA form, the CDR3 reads TGTGCCAGCAGTGAAGGCCAGGGTTACAGCGGCTACACCTTC. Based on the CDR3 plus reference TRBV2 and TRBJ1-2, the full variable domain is EPEVTQTPSHQVTQMGQEVILRCVPISNHLYFYWYRQILGQKVEFLVSFYNNEISEKSEIFDDQFSVERPDGSNFTLKIRSTKLEDSAMYFCASSEGQGYSGYTFGSGTRLTVV.

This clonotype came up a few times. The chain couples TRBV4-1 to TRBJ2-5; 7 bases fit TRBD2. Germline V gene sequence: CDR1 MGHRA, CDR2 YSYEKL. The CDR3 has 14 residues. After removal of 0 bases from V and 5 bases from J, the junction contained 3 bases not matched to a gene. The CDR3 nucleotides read TGCGCCAGCAGCCAAGAGACTAGCTGGGAGACCCAGTACTTC. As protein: CASSQETSWETQYF.

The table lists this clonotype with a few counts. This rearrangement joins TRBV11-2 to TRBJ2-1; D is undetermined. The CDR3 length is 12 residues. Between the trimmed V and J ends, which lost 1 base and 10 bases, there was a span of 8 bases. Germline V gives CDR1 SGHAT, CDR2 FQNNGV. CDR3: CASSLGIREQFF. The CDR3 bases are TGTGCCAGCAGCTTAGGAATCCGGGAGCAGTTCTTC.

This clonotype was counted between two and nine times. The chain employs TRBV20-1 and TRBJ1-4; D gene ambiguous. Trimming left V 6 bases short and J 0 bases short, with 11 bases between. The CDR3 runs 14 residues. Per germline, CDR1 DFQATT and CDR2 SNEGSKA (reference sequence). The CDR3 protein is CSATSDATNEKLFF. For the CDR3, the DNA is TGCAGTGCGACTTCGGATGCAACTAATGAAAAACTGTTTTTT.

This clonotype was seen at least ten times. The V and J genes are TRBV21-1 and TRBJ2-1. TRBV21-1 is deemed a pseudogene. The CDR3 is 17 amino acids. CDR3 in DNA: TGTGCCAGCAGCAAAGGGCTAGACGGAAGAACCTACAATGAGCAGTTCTTC. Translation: CASSKGLDGRTYNEQFF.

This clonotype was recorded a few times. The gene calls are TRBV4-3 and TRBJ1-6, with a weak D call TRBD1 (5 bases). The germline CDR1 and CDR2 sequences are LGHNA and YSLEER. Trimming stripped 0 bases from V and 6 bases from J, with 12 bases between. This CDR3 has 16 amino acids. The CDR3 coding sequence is TGCGCCAGCAGCCAAGATGTTAGTGGGGGTAATTCACCCCTCCACTTT. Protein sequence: CASSQDVSGGNSPLHF.

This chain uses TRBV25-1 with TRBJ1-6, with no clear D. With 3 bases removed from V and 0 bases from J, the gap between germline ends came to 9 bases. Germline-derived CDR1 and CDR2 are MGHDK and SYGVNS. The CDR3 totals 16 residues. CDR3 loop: CASSDTGSSYNSPLHF. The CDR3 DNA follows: TGTGCCAGCAGTGACACGGGGAGCTCCTATAATTCACCCCTCCACTTT.

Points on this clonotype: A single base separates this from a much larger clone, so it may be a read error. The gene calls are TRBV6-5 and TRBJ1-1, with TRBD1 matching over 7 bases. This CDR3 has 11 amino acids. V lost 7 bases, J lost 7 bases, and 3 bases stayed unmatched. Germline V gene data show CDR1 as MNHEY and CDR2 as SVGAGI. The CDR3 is CASTRDSEAFF. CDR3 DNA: TGTGCCAGCACCAGGGACAGTGAAGCTTTCTTT.

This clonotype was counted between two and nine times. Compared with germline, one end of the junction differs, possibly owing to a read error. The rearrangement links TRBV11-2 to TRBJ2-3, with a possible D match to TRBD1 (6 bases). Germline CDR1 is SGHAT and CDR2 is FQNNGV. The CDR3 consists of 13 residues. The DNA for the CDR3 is TGTGCCAGCAGCGCCCAGACGTGGGACAACAAGCTTTTT. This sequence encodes CASSAQTWDNKLF.

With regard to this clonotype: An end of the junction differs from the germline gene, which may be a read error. CDR3: CASSPSGPAREFF. The CDR3 DNA follows: TGTGCCAGCAGTCCATCCGGACCAGCGAGAGAGTTTTTT. V and J are TRBV2 and TRBJ2-3; D is uncertain. In germline, CDR1 is SNHLY, CDR2 FYNNEI. The CDR3 loop spans 13 amino acids.

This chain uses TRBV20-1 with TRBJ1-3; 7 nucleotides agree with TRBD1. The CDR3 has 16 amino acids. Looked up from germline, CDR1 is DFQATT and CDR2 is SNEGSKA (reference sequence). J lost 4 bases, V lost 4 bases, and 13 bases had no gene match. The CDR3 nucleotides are TGCAGTGCTAACCATCGGTTGAAGGGGGCAGGAAACACCATATATTTT. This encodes CSANHRLKGAGNTIYF.

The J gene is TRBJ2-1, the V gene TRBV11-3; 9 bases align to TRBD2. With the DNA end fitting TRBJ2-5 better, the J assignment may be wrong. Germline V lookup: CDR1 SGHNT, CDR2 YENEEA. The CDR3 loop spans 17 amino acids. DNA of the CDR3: TGTGCCAGCAGCTTAGATCTAAGCGGGGGGTTCCGGGAGACCCAGTACTTC. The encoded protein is CASSLDLSGGFRETQYF.

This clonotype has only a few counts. The CDR3 nucleotides are TGCAGTGCTCTTAGGTCGACGGGGAGGGGAGAGACCCAGTACTTC. Encoded protein: CSALRSTGRGETQYF. The chain couples TRBV20-1 to TRBJ2-5; the match to TRBD2 covers 7 bases. Germline V gene data show CDR1 as DFQATT and CDR2 as SNEGSKA (reference sequence). Trimming removed 5 bases from V and 4 bases from J; junction bases left unmatched: 13. The CDR3 sequence is 15 residues long.

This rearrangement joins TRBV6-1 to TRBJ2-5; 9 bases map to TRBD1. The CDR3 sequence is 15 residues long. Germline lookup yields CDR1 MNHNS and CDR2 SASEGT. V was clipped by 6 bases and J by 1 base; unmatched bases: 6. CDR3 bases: TGTGCCAGCAGGCCCGTACAGGGGGCCCAAGAGACCCAGTACTTC. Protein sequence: CASRPVQGAQETQYF.

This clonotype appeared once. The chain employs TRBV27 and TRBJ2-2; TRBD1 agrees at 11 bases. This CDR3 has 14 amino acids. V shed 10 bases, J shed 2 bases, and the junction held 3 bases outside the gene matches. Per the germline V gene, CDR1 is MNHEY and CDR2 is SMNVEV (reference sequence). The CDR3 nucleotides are TGTGCCACAGGACAGGGGGCTAACACCGGGGAGCTGTTTTTT. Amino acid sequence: CATGQGANTGELFF.